The next 18 T cell receptor beta chains were all read from a single sample in a study of blood T cell repertoires in COVID-19. Sequenced by immunoSEQ multiplex PCR; TCRdb stores in-frame clones only, minus some. Of 100,000 to 150,000 clones detected, approximately 91% appear once; the ten largest clones hold 1% to 1.5%. Sequenced sample: peripheral blood. The receptors derive from an elderly woman with acute or convalescent COVID-19.

This rearrangement joins TRBV28 to TRBJ2-4; 14 positions match TRBD2. The germline V gene has CDR1 MDHEN and CDR2 SYDVKM. The CDR3 extends over 19 amino acids. The J segment lost 0 bases and the V segment lost 4 bases, leaving 8 bases of the junction unmatched. In DNA, the CDR3 is TGTGCCAGCAGTTACCGACTAGCGGGAGGGGAATTAGCCAAAAACATTCAGTACTTC. Residues: CASSYRLAGGELAKNIQYF.

The chain couples TRBV28 to TRBJ1-2, with 8 nucleotides matching TRBD1. The V gene end was trimmed by 5 bases and the J gene end by 4 bases; junction bases not matched to a gene: 6. Germline V gene lookup returns CDR1 MDHEN and CDR2 SYDVKM. This CDR3 has 14 residues. The DNA of the CDR3 is TGTGCCAGCAGTATCCGAACAGGGGGCTATGGCTACACCTTC. Translation: CASSIRTGGYGYTF.

This clone showed up just once. This chain connects TRBV2 to TRBJ1-2; D is possibly TRBD1 (6 bases). The CDR3 is made up of 12 amino acids. Trimming shortened V by 5 bases and J by 7 bases, and 11 bases separated the two germline ends. From germline, CDR1 is SNHLY and CDR2 FYNNEI. CDR3 in DNA: TGTGCCAGCAGTTCACAGGGCGTTGGCTACACCTTC. Amino acid sequence: CASSSQGVGYTF.

This chain's CDR3 is CASSIQGLSNQPQHF. CDR3 in DNA: TGTGCCAGCAGCATACAGGGGTTGAGCAATCAGCCCCAGCATTTT. The chain recombines TRBV28 with TRBJ1-5, with 7 bases fitting TRBD1. V lost 6 bases to trimming and J lost 1 base; unmatched junction nucleotides: 6. Germline values: CDR1 MDHEN, CDR2 SYDVKM. CDR3 length: 15 amino acids. The full variable domain, with the rest looked up from reference TRBV28 and TRBJ1-5, is DVKVTQSSRYLVKRTGEKVFLECVQDMDHENMFWYRQDPGLGLRLIYFSYDVKMKEKGDIPEGYSVSREKKERFSLILESASTNQTSMYLCASSIQGLSNQPQHFGDGTRLSIL.

This clone was observed once. This sequence joins TRBV6-4 and TRBJ1-5; a weak D match, TRBD1 (6 bases). The germline V gene encodes CDR1 MRHNA and CDR2 SNTAGT. The CDR3 has 15 amino acids. Trimming cost V 5 bases and J 4 bases, with 15 bases left between them. This chain's CDR3 is CASSPQGTKNQPQHF. The DNA for the CDR3 is TGTGCCAGCAGTCCTCAGGGGACCAAAAATCAGCCCCAGCATTTT.

The J gene is TRBJ2-2, the V gene TRBV6-5; 7 nucleotides match TRBD2. The V gene's germline CDR1 is MNHEY and CDR2 SVGAGI. There are 15 residues in the CDR3. The J segment lost 4 bases and the V segment lost 2 bases, leaving 4 bases of the junction unmatched. The CDR3 spells CASSYGGVLTGELFF. Here the CDR3 DNA reads TGTGCCAGCAGTTACGGGGGGGTTCTCACCGGGGAGCTGTTTTTT.

The chain uses TRBV5-4 and TRBJ1-1, with D tentatively TRBD1 (6 bases). Looked up from germline, CDR1 is SGHNT and CDR2 is YYREEE (reference sequence). Trimming shortened V by 4 bases and J by 3 bases, and 19 bases separated the two germline ends. This CDR3 contains 16 residues. The CDR3 DNA reads as TGTGCCAGCAGCCCAGTGGGGGGGGCGCGGGACACTGAAGCTTTCTTT. The encoded protein is CASSPVGGARDTEAFF.

This sequence joins TRBV29-1 and TRBJ1-4, with 8 bases lining up with TRBD1. Germline CDR1 reads SQVTM; CDR2 reads ANQGSEA. With V trimmed by 7 bases and J by 11 bases, 12 bases remained unmatched. The CDR3 has 13 amino acids. CDR3 residues: CSARDRMGNKLFF. As DNA, the CDR3 is TGCAGCGCCCGGGACAGGATGGGAAACAAACTGTTTTTT.

The chain combines TRBV6-5 with TRBJ2-7; the match to TRBD2 covers 10 bases. Per germline, CDR1 MNHEY and CDR2 SVGAGI. There are 14 residues in the CDR3. J was trimmed by 2 bases and V by 7 bases; bases with no gene match: 5. This chain's CDR3 is CASNLAGATYEQYF. The CDR3 region has the DNA TGTGCCAGCAATCTAGCGGGGGCGACCTACGAGCAGTACTTC.

The gene calls are TRBV7-2 and TRBJ1-4; possibly TRBD1 for D (6 bases). Germline loops: CDR1 SGHTA, CDR2 FQGNSA. Between the trimmed V and J ends, which lost 3 bases and 3 bases, there was a span of 11 bases. The CDR3 loop spans 15 amino acids. As DNA, the CDR3 is TGTGCCAGCAGCTTCGCCAGGGGACCTAATGAAAAACTGTTTTTT. This translates into CASSFARGPNEKLFF.

The chain uses TRBV21-1 and TRBJ2-1; the table calls TRBD1, which could not be checked here. TRBV21-1 is given as a pseudogene. The CDR3 is 13 amino acids. The CDR3 DNA follows: TGTGCCAGCAGCATGGACAGAAACAATGAGCAGTTCTTC. Protein sequence: CASSMDRNNEQFF.

V usage is TRBV7-3 and J usage is TRBJ1-1; 8 nucleotides align to TRBD1. The CDR3 is 14 amino acids. The V segment lost 4 bases and the J segment 4 bases; nucleotides outside the gene matches: 5. The V gene's germline CDR1 is SGHTA and CDR2 FQGTGA. The CDR3 DNA reads TGTGCCAGCAGCTCTCAGGGGGCAACCACTGAAGCTTTCTTT. Protein sequence: CASSSQGATTEAFF.

The rearrangement joins TRBV6-5 to TRBJ1-1; the D is unclear. The V gene lost 8 bases and the J gene lost 2 bases, with 18 bases spanning the gap. This CDR3 spans 15 amino acids. CDR1 is MNHEY, CDR2 SVGAGI, per germline. The CDR3 protein is CASSRGISPNTEAFF. CDR3 nucleotide sequence: TGTGCCAGCTCGCGGGGTATAAGCCCCAACACTGAAGCTTTCTTT.

The chain couples TRBV9 to TRBJ2-7; 12 nucleotides align to TRBD2. Per germline, CDR1 SGDLS and CDR2 YYNGEE. The ends lost 9 bases at V and 5 bases at J; junction bases unmatched: 6. The CDR3 loop spans 13 amino acids. CDR3 in DNA: TGTGCCACTTCGACTAGCGGGAGCCACGAGCAGTACTTC. It is translated as CATSTSGSHEQYF.

This chain joins TRBV18 and TRBJ1-1; a weak D match, TRBD1 (6 bases). Germline V gene sequence: CDR1 KGHSH, CDR2 LQKENI. The ends were cut back, 4 bases at V and 9 bases at J, with 18 bases in the middle. The length of the CDR3 is 14 residues. The CDR3 spells CASSREQGWEKAFF. DNA for the CDR3: TGTGCCAGCTCACGCGAACAGGGATGGGAGAAAGCTTTCTTT.

V and J are TRBV2 and TRBJ1-6, with D perhaps TRBD1 (6 bases). CDR1 SNHLY and CDR2 FYNNEI come from the germline V gene. Trimming cost V 6 bases and J 0 bases, with 18 bases left between them. The CDR3 totals 18 residues. Here the CDR3 DNA reads TGTGCCAGCAGCCGTCGACAGGTGATGAGCTCCTATAATTCACCCCTCCACTTT. Translating gives CASSRRQVMSSYNSPLHF.

As for this clone: Other DNA sequences in this sample translate to the same CDR3. The chain recombines TRBV6-5 with TRBJ1-1, with 7 bases fitting TRBD1. CDR3 size: 14 residues. CDR1 and CDR2 (germline): MNHEY, SVGAGI. Trimming at V came to 5 bases and at J to 1 base, leaving 4 bases not matched to a gene. CDR3 sequence reads: CASSTGTENTEAFF. CDR3 bases: TGTGCCAGCAGTACCGGGACAGAGAACACTGAAGCTTTCTTT.

The rearrangement uses TRBV27 and TRBJ2-3; 8 bases agree with TRBD2. V lost 5 bases, J lost 2 bases, and 6 bases stayed unmatched. Germline V gene data show CDR1 as MNHEY and CDR2 as SMNVEV (reference sequence). The CDR3 covers 15 residues. CDR3 sequence reads: CASSTGGWATDTQYF. The CDR3 nucleotides read TGTGCCAGCAGTACGGGGGGGTGGGCCACAGATACGCAGTATTTT.